This T cell receptor beta chain was recorded in a study of radiation and T cells in renal cell carcinoma. The wider study: Nephrectomy followed 15 Gy stereotactic body radiation by 4 weeks.

As regards this clone: The antigen is undetermined.

The time point denotes: baseline pretreatment blood. The treatment is: 15 Gy SBRT to primary tumor, nephrectomy 4 weeks later. Serial blood draws occurred at baseline and 2 and 4 weeks post-SBRT. This renal cell carcinoma was of the clear cell type. Overall study results and limits: From baseline, blood top tumor clonotypes peaked at 2 weeks post-radiation.

Clones were sequenced by immunoSEQ multiplex PCR, and TCRdb holds only the in-frame ones, with some missing. In the table there are 140,000 or so clones, over 75% of which are singletons. The sequences come from blood, collected from a patient whose treatment included radiotherapy and nephrectomy. This TCR came from a woman between 50 and 59 years old with renal cell carcinoma.

CDR3 nucleotides: TGTGCCAGCACCGGGAAAGGGGTCGGGGGGTATGGCTACACCTTC. Residues: CASTGKGVGGYGYTF. V is TRBV6-6 and J is TRBJ1-2; a weak D match, TRBD1 (5 bases). This CDR3 is 15 amino acids long. The V end was cut by 7 bases, the J end by 5 bases, with 20 bases between. Germline loops: CDR1 MNHNY, CDR2 SVGAGI (reference sequence).